This entry lists 4 T cell receptor beta chains sequenced from one sample in a study of kidney transplant recipient with SARS-CoV-2 infection. TCRdb used MiXCR to reprocess the reads, holding one entry per CDR3 protein. The sample holds under 300,000 distinct CDR3 sequences, more than 25% seen once. Source: a blood sample, taken at baseline and on day 111 from a kidney transplant recipient. The receptors were gathered from a male patient aged 25-45 years who had COVID-19 and was a kidney transplant recipient. Some T cells may possibly be graft donor cells.

Note on this clonotype: It may be a read error: a sequence one base away is much more abundant. This likely comes from a read error, as the CDR3 has no conserved phenylalanine or tryptophan at its end. The rearrangement uses TRBV12-3 or TRBV12-4 and TRBJ2-7, with D hard to call. This CDR3 region has 13 residues. Trimming took 2 bases from V and 0 from J, leaving 5 bases between them. The CDR3 is CASSLLVSYEQYL. The CDR3 DNA sequence: TGTGCCAGCAGTTTACTAGTCTCCTACGAGCAGTACCTC.

Turning to this clonotype: A read error may produce the germline difference seen at one junction end. The chain employs TRBV3-1 and TRBJ2-5; perhaps TRBD2 as D (5 bases). Germline V gene data show CDR1 as LGHDT and CDR2 as YNNKEL (reference sequence). The CDR3 spans 17 residues. CDR3: CAGSGPSPISFSETQYF. The CDR3, as DNA: TGTGCCGGCAGCGGTCCCAGTCCCATTTCTTTCTCTGAGACCCAGTACTTC.

The table lists this clonotype with many counts. Written as DNA, the CDR3 is TGTGCCAGCAGTTATGGTAGCGGGAGTGTGAACGAGCAGTACTTC. Translated, it gives CASSYGSGSVNEQYF. The chain employs TRBV6-5 and TRBJ2-7; 9 bases fit TRBD2. This CDR3 contains 15 residues. Losses at the gene ends were 3 bases for V and 5 bases for J; bases not matched to a gene: 8. Germline CDR1 is MNHEY and CDR2 is SVGAGI.

As to this clonotype: This may come from a read error, since a much larger clone is one base off. This chain joins TRBV7-9 and TRBJ2-7, with 8 bases that match TRBD2. The CDR3 consists of 15 residues. The germline V gene encodes CDR1 SEHNR and CDR2 FQNEAQ (reference sequence). Trimming cost V 5 bases and J 5 bases; bases outside gene matches: 11. CDR3 in amino acids: CASSGPGLVIDEQYF. The CDR3 nucleotides read TGTGCCAGCAGCGGACCGGGACTAGTTATCGACGAGCAGTACTTC. The full variable domain, with the rest looked up from reference TRBV7-9 and TRBJ2-7, is DTGVSQNPRHKITKRGQNVTFRCDPISEHNRLYWYRQTLGQGPEFLTYFQNEAQLEKSRLLSDRFSAERPKGSFSTLEIQRTEQGDSAMYLCASSGPGLVIDEQYFGPGTRLTVT.